This passage covers 22 T cell receptor beta chains from one sample sequenced in a study of blood T cell repertoires in COVID-19. Measured with immunoSEQ multiplex PCR; TCRdb has only the in-frame clones, and not every one. This table holds about 87,000 clones, about 83% found once. Material for sequencing was peripheral blood. All receptors derive from an older woman with acute or convalescent COVID-19.

The genes are TRBV7-9 and TRBJ2-2, with TRBD2 matching 7 bases. The germline V gene has CDR1 SEHNR and CDR2 FQNEAQ (reference sequence). Unmatched junction bases numbered 4, after V lost 3 bases and J lost 0 bases. The length of the CDR3 is 16 residues. As DNA, the CDR3 is TGTGCCAGCAGCTTTTTTCGGGGGGCGAACACCGGGGAGCTGTTTTTT. Translating it yields CASSFFRGANTGELFF.

The chain is built from TRBV5-1 and TRBJ1-1; D uncertain. Between the trimmed V and J ends, which lost 2 bases and 4 bases, there was a span of 6 bases. The CDR3 consists of 12 residues. Germline V gene data show CDR1 as SGHRS and CDR2 as YFSETQ. In DNA form, the CDR3 reads TGCGCCAGCAGCTTCGGAGGCACTGAAGCTTTCTTT. Its translation is CASSFGGTEAFF. Full variable domain (rest looked up from reference TRBV5-1 and TRBJ1-1): KAGVTQTPRYLIKTRGQQVTLSCSPISGHRSVSWYQQTPGQGLQFLFEYFSETQRNKGNFPGRFSGRQFSNSRSEMNVSTLELGDSALYLCASSFGGTEAFFGQGTRLTVV.

In this sample, this clone turned up once. The chain has TRBV4-1 and TRBJ1-1; 8 positions agree with TRBD1. With V trimmed by 4 bases and J by 3 bases, 10 bases remained unmatched. The CDR3 is 16 residues long. Germline loops: CDR1 MGHRA, CDR2 YSYEKL. Written as DNA, the CDR3 is TGCGCCAGCAGCCCGTTTGGGACAGGTTTTTACACTGAAGCTTTCTTT. This sequence encodes CASSPFGTGFYTEAFF.

The rearrangement links TRBV3-1 (or the pseudogene TRBV3-2) to TRBJ1-2; 10 bases are shared with TRBD1. The CDR3 sequence is 15 residues long. Germline V CDR1 and CDR2: LGHDT, YNNKEL (reference sequence). V was pared by 4 bases and J by 6 bases, with 8 bases of the junction left unmatched. The CDR3 sequence: CASSLTTGGVDGYTF. Written as DNA, the CDR3 is TGTGCCAGCAGCCTAACGACAGGGGGCGTCGATGGCTACACCTTC.

The chain is built from TRBV6-5 and TRBJ1-2, with 7 bases aligning to TRBD1. The CDR3 consists of 13 residues. Germline V gives CDR1 MNHEY, CDR2 SVGAGI. With 7 bases clipped from V and 8 bases from J, the junction kept 10 bases outside the gene matches. For the CDR3, the DNA is TGTGCCAGCACCTCCCGACAGGGAGGCGGCTACACCTTC. Translation: CASTSRQGGGYTF.

This sequence joins TRBV6-2 or TRBV6-3 and TRBJ2-7; 10 positions agree with TRBD1. This CDR3 is 15 amino acids long. Germline CDR1 is MNHEY and CDR2 is SVGEGT. The junction had 5 bases not matched to a gene; V was cut back by 5 bases and J by 1 base. CDR3 in amino acids: CASSKWTGGSYEQYF. CDR3 nucleotides: TGTGCCAGCAGTAAATGGACAGGGGGTTCCTACGAGCAGTACTTC.

The V and J genes are TRBV6-5 and TRBJ2-6; TRBD2 is a possible D gene (6 bases). CDR1 and CDR2 (germline): MNHEY, SVGAGI. The CDR3 runs 16 residues. Trimming pared 2 bases from V and 9 bases from J, leaving 17 bases between. The CDR3 DNA reads TGTGCCAGCAGTTACGATGGGGGGAGTAAGGTCAACGTCCTGACTTTC. This translates into CASSYDGGSKVNVLTF.

This clone was observed a few times. The chain combines TRBV28 with TRBJ2-1; D gene uncertain. The ends were cut back, 7 bases at V and 4 bases at J, with 8 bases in the middle. Germline V gene sequence: CDR1 MDHEN, CDR2 SYDVKM. The CDR3 covers 12 residues. For the CDR3, the DNA is TGTGCCAGCACCACGGGTTACAATGAGCAGTTCTTC. It codes for CASTTGYNEQFF.

This chain links TRBV7-8 with TRBJ1-5; D possibly corresponds to TRBD1 (5 bases). V gave up 4 bases and J gave up 2 bases, with 12 bases separating them. The CDR3 loop spans 15 amino acids. The germline V gene has CDR1 SGHVS and CDR2 FQNEAQ. The chain's CDR3 is CASSWGVRGNQPQHF. In DNA form, the CDR3 reads TGTGCCAGCAGCTGGGGGGTACGGGGCAATCAGCCCCAGCATTTT.

The V call is TRBV28, the J call TRBJ2-7; 10 bases align to TRBD2. V lost 8 bases to trimming and J lost 6 bases; unmatched junction nucleotides: 10. Germline V CDR1 and CDR2: MDHEN, SYDVKM. The CDR3 extends over 14 amino acids. The DNA for the CDR3 is TGTGCCAGCGGGAGCGGGGGGGCCGGGGGCGAGCAGTACTTC. Protein sequence: CASGSGGAGGEQYF.

This clone turned up a few times. The chain uses TRBV7-8 and TRBJ1-2, with D possibly being TRBD1 (6 bases). The V and J ends lost 5 bases and 7 bases respectively, with 17 bases between them. The CDR3 sequence is 14 residues long. CDR1 is SGHVS and CDR2 is FQNEAQ in the germline V gene. This CDR3 reads CASSPEGGVVGYTF. In nucleotides, the CDR3 is TGTGCCAGCAGCCCCGAGGGGGGGGTGGTTGGCTACACCTTC.

CDR3 nucleotides: TGTGCCAGCAGCCTCTGGGAGGGAGGTGAAAAACTGTTTTTT. It translates to CASSLWEGGEKLFF. The chain carries TRBV7-6 and TRBJ1-4, with D unresolved. This CDR3 region has 14 residues. Germline V gene sequence: CDR1 SGHVS, CDR2 FNYEAQ. Trimming cost V 5 bases and J 7 bases, with 14 bases left between them.

This clone was seen a few times. The genes are TRBV19 and TRBJ1-1; D remains ambiguous. Germline lookup yields CDR1 LNHDA and CDR2 SQIVND (reference sequence). With 4 bases removed from V and 4 bases from J, the gap between germline ends came to 13 bases. This CDR3 has 14 residues. For the CDR3, the DNA is TGTGCCAGTAGTAAGATCGTTTCGGGCACTGAAGCTTTCTTT. It encodes CASSKIVSGTEAFF.

This clone has just one count. The DNA for the CDR3 is TGTGCCAGCAGTTCCGGGACACGCCAAGAGACCCAGTACTTC. This encodes CASSSGTRQETQYF. This chain joins TRBV5-4 and TRBJ2-5; TRBD1 might be the D (6 bases). V shed 5 bases and J shed 1 base, with 12 bases lying between them. CDR1 is SGHNT and CDR2 is YYREEE in the germline V gene (reference sequence). The CDR3 runs 14 residues. The full variable domain, rest sourced from reference TRBV5-4 and TRBJ2-5, is ETGVTQSPTHLIKTRGQQVTLRCSSQSGHNTVSWYQQALGQGPQFIFQYYREEENGRGNFPPRFSGLQFPNYSSELNVNALELDDSALYLCASSSGTRQETQYFGPGTRLLVL.

The chain couples TRBV6-5 to TRBJ1-2; D possibly corresponds to TRBD1 (5 bases). Germline V gene lookup returns CDR1 MNHEY and CDR2 SVGAGI. The CDR3 covers 14 residues. Trimming stripped 0 bases from V and 3 bases from J, with 8 bases between. The CDR3 DNA follows: TGTGCCAGCAGTTACTCATGGGGGGACTATGGCTACACCTTC. Amino acids: CASSYSWGDYGYTF.

This rearrangement joins TRBV7-9 to TRBJ1-2; possibly TRBD1 for D (5 bases). The CDR3 spans 12 residues. Looked up from germline, CDR1 is SEHNR and CDR2 is FQNEAQ (reference sequence). Trimming removed 5 bases from V and 9 bases from J, with 13 bases in between. The DNA of the CDR3 is TGTGCCAGCAGCGTCGAAAGGGGTAGCTACACCTTC. Residues: CASSVERGSYTF.

This clone was seen just once. The chain recombines TRBV7-8 with TRBJ1-4; 8 bases align to TRBD1. Germline values: CDR1 SGHVS, CDR2 FQNEAQ. The CDR3 is 15 residues long. V gave up 5 bases and J gave up 7 bases; unmatched junction bases: 9. Here the CDR3 reads CASSIRDRGGEKLFF. The CDR3 DNA is TGTGCCAGCAGCATCCGAGACAGGGGAGGTGAAAAACTGTTTTTT.

The rearrangement uses TRBV6-5 and TRBJ1-6, with TRBD1 matching over 7 bases. CDR1 and CDR2 (germline): MNHEY, SVGAGI. CDR3 length equals 14 residues. J gave up 7 bases and V 10 bases, and 10 bases lay outside the gene matches. The chain's CDR3 is CATTGQTINSPLHF. The DNA for the CDR3 is TGTGCCACAACGGGACAGACAATAAATTCACCCCTCCACTTT.

This clone has only a few counts. This chain uses TRBV18 with TRBJ1-1; D possibly corresponds to TRBD1 (5 bases). The CDR3 runs 14 residues. V lost 5 bases, J lost 0 bases, and 10 bases lay in between. Germline values: CDR1 KGHSH, CDR2 LQKENI. CDR3 amino acids: CASSMTDMNTEAFF. CDR3 sequence (DNA): TGTGCCAGCTCAATGACAGACATGAACACTGAAGCTTTCTTT.

V is TRBV23-1 and J is TRBJ1-2, with a tentative D call TRBD1 (5 bases). TRBV23-1 is labeled an ORF, and its function is uncertain. Trimming cost V 2 bases and J 5 bases, with 21 bases left between them. The CDR3 contains 17 residues. CDR3 coding DNA: TGCGCCAGCAGTCAAGGGGCGAGACCGCACACCCTTTATGGCTACACCTTC. It specifies CASSQGARPHTLYGYTF.

The rearrangement links TRBV6-2 or TRBV6-3 to TRBJ1-5; D is uncertain. Deletions cut 2 bases from V and 9 bases from J, with 23 bases between. This CDR3 is 17 amino acids long. Per germline, CDR1 MNHEY and CDR2 SVGEGT. The CDR3 reads CASSYNPLRANQPPQHF. In DNA form, the CDR3 reads TGTGCCAGCAGTTACAATCCGCTGAGGGCCAATCAGCCGCCCCAGCATTTT.

This chain connects TRBV5-1 to TRBJ2-1, with TRBD1 as a possible D gene (6 bases). The germline V gene encodes CDR1 SGHRS and CDR2 YFSETQ. The CDR3 spans 14 residues. The V gene lost 1 base and the J gene lost 8 bases, with 13 bases spanning the gap. The DNA for the CDR3 is TGCGCCAGCAGCTTGCAGGGGTCGATGGATGAGCAGTTCTTC. Encoded protein: CASSLQGSMDEQFF. The whole variable domain, filled in from reference TRBV5-1 and TRBJ2-1, reads KAGVTQTPRYLIKTRGQQVTLSCSPISGHRSVSWYQQTPGQGLQFLFEYFSETQRNKGNFPGRFSGRQFSNSRSEMNVSTLELGDSALYLCASSLQGSMDEQFFGPGTRLTVL.